This entry lists 17 T cell receptor beta chains sequenced from one sample in a study of blood T cell repertoires in COVID-19. The repertoire was sequenced with immunoSEQ multiplex PCR; TCRdb's copy has only in-frame clones and lacks some. The sample lists around 420,000 clones, approximately 86% seen once, with around 2.1% in the top ten. Sequenced sample: PBMCs or T cells enriched from blood (not recorded which). These receptors were taken from a middle-aged woman with acute COVID-19.

In this sample, this clone turned up once. The chain recombines TRBV15 with TRBJ2-7; 7 positions agree with TRBD1. Trimming took 2 bases from V and 1 from J; bases not matched to a gene: 11. CDR3 length: 17 amino acids. Germline V gene sequence: CDR1 LNHNV, CDR2 YYDKDF (reference sequence). CDR3 protein: CATSRLNPTGQSYEQYF. The CDR3 DNA reads TGTGCCACCAGCAGATTGAACCCTACGGGACAGTCCTACGAGCAGTACTTC. The full variable domain, with the rest looked up from reference TRBV15 and TRBJ2-7, is DAMVIQNPRYQVTQFGKPVTLSCSQTLNHNVMYWYQQKSSQAPKLLFHYYDKDFNNEADTPDNFQSRRPNTSFCFLDIRSPGLGDTAMYLCATSRLNPTGQSYEQYFGPGTRLTVT.

J is TRBJ1-6 and V is TRBV19, with D maybe TRBD1 (5 bases). The CDR3 contains 15 residues. Germline assignment: CDR1 LNHDA and CDR2 SQIVND (reference sequence). V lost 3 bases, J lost 7 bases, and 13 bases lay in between. CDR3 nucleotides: TGTGCCAGTAGTATTATGTGGCAGGGCAATTCACCCCTCCACTTT. Residues: CASSIMWQGNSPLHF.

This chain links TRBV6-1 with TRBJ2-2; possibly TRBD1 for D (5 bases). The germline gives CDR1 MNHNS, CDR2 SASEGT. The CDR3 consists of 15 residues. V was clipped by 3 bases and J by 9 bases, with 17 bases between them. CDR3 sequence (DNA): TGTGCCAGCAGTGAGGTCTTGGGGCCAACGTGGGAGCTGTTTTTT. It is translated as CASSEVLGPTWELFF.

The chain recombines TRBV7-8 with TRBJ2-2; weak D call: TRBD1 (5 bases). Germline CDR1 is SGHVS and CDR2 is FQNEAQ. This CDR3 is 15 amino acids long. V was shortened by 3 bases and J by 6 bases, with 14 bases between the two germline ends. The CDR3 loop is CASSFPARVSGELFF. In DNA form, the CDR3 reads TGTGCCAGCAGCTTTCCAGCCAGGGTGTCCGGGGAGCTGTTTTTT.

The chain links TRBV5-1 to TRBJ2-1; D ambiguous. V was pared by 1 base and J by 0 bases, with 2 bases between. CDR3 length equals 13 residues. Germline CDR1 SGHRS, CDR2 YFSETQ. The CDR3 sequence: CASSLRSYNEQFF. CDR3 sequence (DNA): TGCGCCAGCAGCTTGCGCTCCTACAATGAGCAGTTCTTC.

V usage is TRBV30 and J usage is TRBJ1-1; D is perhaps TRBD1 (6 bases). Trimming stripped 8 bases from V and 7 bases from J, with 14 bases between. This CDR3 comprises 11 residues. The germline V gene has CDR1 GTSNPN and CDR2 SVGIG (reference sequence). The CDR3 DNA sequence: TGTGCCGGGGGGGGCGAATATGAAGCTTTCTTT. It translates to CAGGGEYEAFF.

V is TRBV30 and J is TRBJ2-7, with 8 bases matching TRBD1. Germline CDR1 and CDR2: GTSNPN and SVGIG (reference sequence). Trimming cost V 1 base and J 6 bases; bases outside gene matches: 8. This CDR3 region has 14 residues. The CDR3 nucleotides read TGTGCCTGGAGTGCCGACAGGGGAGTGTTCGAGCAGTACTTC. Residues: CAWSADRGVFEQYF. Complete variable domain (other parts from reference TRBV30 and TRBJ2-7): SQTIHQWPATLVQPVGSPLSLECTVEGTSNPNLYWYRQAAGRGLQLLFYSVGIGQISSEVPQNLSASRPQDRQFILSSKKLLLSDSGFYLCAWSADRGVFEQYFGPGTRLTVT.

CDR3: CASSYQRGGTDTQYF. Here the CDR3 DNA reads TGTGCCAGCAGTTACCAGAGAGGTGGTACAGATACGCAGTATTTT. The chain carries TRBV6-2 or TRBV6-3 and TRBJ2-3; no definite D call. The V gene lost 2 bases and the J gene lost 3 bases, with 12 bases spanning the gap. The CDR3 is 15 residues long. The V gene's germline CDR1 is MNHEY and CDR2 SVGEGT.

This clone has just one count. The V and J genes are TRBV19 and TRBJ2-7; 7 nucleotides align to TRBD1. The trim removed 6 bases at V and 0 bases at J, leaving 11 bases unmatched. CDR1 LNHDA and CDR2 SQIVND come from the germline V gene (reference sequence). The CDR3 is 16 amino acids. The CDR3 spells CASRYSVGTASYEQYF. CDR3 sequence (DNA): TGTGCCAGTAGGTATTCAGTCGGGACAGCCTCCTACGAGCAGTACTTC.

This clone was counted once. The chain couples TRBV20-1 to TRBJ2-7; 8 bases are a match to TRBD2. The CDR3 sequence is 14 residues long. CDR1 and CDR2 from the germline V gene are DFQATT and SNEGSKA (reference sequence). The trim removed 3 bases at V and 6 bases at J, leaving 10 bases unmatched. The CDR3 DNA reads as TGCAGTGCTAGTATCAGGACTAGCTTTTCCGAGCAGTACTTC. Amino acid sequence: CSASIRTSFSEQYF.

The rearrangement links TRBV19 to TRBJ2-6, with a weak D call TRBD2 (6 bases). CDR1 LNHDA and CDR2 SQIVND come from the germline V gene (reference sequence). The CDR3 totals 12 residues. Trimming stripped 8 bases from V and 9 bases from J, with 11 bases between. CDR3 sequence reads: CASQDGSNVLTF. CDR3 in DNA: TGTGCCAGTCAGGACGGGAGCAACGTCCTGACTTTC.

This clone showed up just once. The V gene is TRBV18, the J gene TRBJ1-3; D remains unclear. V lost 3 bases and J lost 4, with 10 bases in between. Germline CDR1 reads KGHSH; CDR2 reads LQKENI. This CDR3 is built from 14 residues. CDR3 in amino acids: CASSPPLWGNTIYF. The CDR3 DNA reads TGTGCCAGCTCACCCCCCCTATGGGGAAACACCATATATTTT. Full variable domain (rest looked up from reference TRBV18 and TRBJ1-3): NAGVMQNPRHLVRRRGQEARLRCSPMKGHSHVYWYRQLPEEGLKFMVYLQKENIIDESGMPKERFSAEFPKEGPSILRIQQVVRGDSAAYFCASSPPLWGNTIYFGEGSWLTVV.

The chain joins TRBV5-4 to TRBJ2-3; D gene unclear. This CDR3 region has 15 residues. V was shortened by 4 bases and J by 4 bases, with 16 bases between the two germline ends. Germline values: CDR1 SGHNT, CDR2 YYREEE (reference sequence). CDR3 bases: TGTGCCAGCAGCACCTCTATCGGTGGAGCAGATACGCAGTATTTT. Translating gives CASSTSIGGADTQYF.

This clone appeared a single time. The chain carries TRBV20-1 and TRBJ2-5; 12 bases agree with TRBD2. J was trimmed by 5 bases and V by 3 bases; bases with no gene match: 19. The CDR3 contains 19 residues. Germline lookup yields CDR1 DFQATT and CDR2 SNEGSKA (reference sequence). The CDR3 here is CSASDARLSSGGDWETQYF. The CDR3 DNA reads as TGCAGTGCTAGTGACGCTAGGCTGTCTAGCGGGGGGGATTGGGAGACCCAGTACTTC.

The genes are TRBV4-2 and TRBJ2-1; D remains unclear. The germline CDR1 and CDR2 sequences are LGHNA and YNFKEQ. CDR3 size: 12 residues. V shed 0 bases and J shed 6 bases, with 3 bases lying between them. CDR3 region: CASSQDSNEQFF. As DNA, the CDR3 is TGTGCCAGCAGCCAAGACAGCAATGAGCAGTTCTTC.

The J gene is TRBJ1-6, the V gene TRBV18; TRBD1 aligns across 7 bases. Looked up from germline, CDR1 is KGHSH and CDR2 is LQKENI. After removal of 4 bases from V and 10 bases from J, the junction contained 4 bases not matched to a gene. This CDR3 region has 13 residues. The DNA for the CDR3 is TGTGCCAGCTCACAAACAGGGGAATCACCCCTCCACTTT. This codes for CASSQTGESPLHF.

CDR3 protein: CASSFPVQAGGYTF. CDR3 sequence (DNA): TGTGCCAGCAGCTTCCCGGTACAGGCTGGAGGCTACACCTTC. The J gene is TRBJ1-2, the V gene TRBV5-4; D is possibly TRBD1 (5 bases). Germline values: CDR1 SGHNT, CDR2 YYREEE (reference sequence). The V gene lost 2 bases and the J gene lost 8 bases, with 16 bases spanning the gap. The CDR3 has 14 residues.